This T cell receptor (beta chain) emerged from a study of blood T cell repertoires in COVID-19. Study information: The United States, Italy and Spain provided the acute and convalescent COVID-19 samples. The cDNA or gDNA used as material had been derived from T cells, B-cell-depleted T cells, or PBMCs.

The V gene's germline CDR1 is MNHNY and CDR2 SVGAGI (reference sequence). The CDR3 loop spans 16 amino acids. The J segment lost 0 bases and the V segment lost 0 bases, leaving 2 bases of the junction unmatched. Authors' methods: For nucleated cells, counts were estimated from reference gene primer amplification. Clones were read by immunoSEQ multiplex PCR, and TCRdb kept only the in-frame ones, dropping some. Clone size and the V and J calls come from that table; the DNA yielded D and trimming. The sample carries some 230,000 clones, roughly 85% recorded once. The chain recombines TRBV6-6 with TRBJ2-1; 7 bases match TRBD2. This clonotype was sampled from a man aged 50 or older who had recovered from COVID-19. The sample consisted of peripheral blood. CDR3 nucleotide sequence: TGTGCCAGCAGTTACTCGGGGGGGAGCTCCTACAATGAGCAGTTCTTC. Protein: CASSYSGGSSYNEQFF.